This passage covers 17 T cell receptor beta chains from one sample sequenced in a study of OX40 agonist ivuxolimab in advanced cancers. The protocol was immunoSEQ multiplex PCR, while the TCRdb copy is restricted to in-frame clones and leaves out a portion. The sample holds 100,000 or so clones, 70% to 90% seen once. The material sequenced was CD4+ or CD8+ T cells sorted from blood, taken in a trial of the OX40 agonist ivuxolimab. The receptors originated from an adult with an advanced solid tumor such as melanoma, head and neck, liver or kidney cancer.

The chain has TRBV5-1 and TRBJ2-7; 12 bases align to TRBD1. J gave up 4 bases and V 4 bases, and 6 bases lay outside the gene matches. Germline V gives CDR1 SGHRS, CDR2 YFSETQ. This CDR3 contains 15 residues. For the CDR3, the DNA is TGCGCCAGCAGCCAACAGGGACAGGGGGCTTACGAGCAGTACTTC. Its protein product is CASSQQGQGAYEQYF.

CDR3 loop: CASSLGTSGYTDTQYF. CDR3 coding DNA: TGCGCCAGCAGCTTGGGGACTAGCGGTTACACAGATACGCAGTATTTT. The chain couples TRBV5-1 to TRBJ2-3, with 10 bases that match TRBD2. This CDR3 has 16 residues. V lost 0 bases, J lost 2 bases, and 3 bases stayed unmatched. Germline V CDR1 and CDR2: SGHRS, YFSETQ.

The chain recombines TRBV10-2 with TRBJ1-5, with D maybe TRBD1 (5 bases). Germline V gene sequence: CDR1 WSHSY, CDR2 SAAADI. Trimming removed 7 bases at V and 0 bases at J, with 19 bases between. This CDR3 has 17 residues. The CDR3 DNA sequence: TGCGCCAGCACAGCTCGGGGGGGACCGGTTAGCAATCAGCCCCAGCATTTT. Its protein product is CASTARGGPVSNQPQHF.

For the CDR3, the DNA is TGCAGCGGGACAATGGGAGGTGTTATGGAGACCCAGTACTTC. The encoded protein is CSGTMGGVMETQYF. The chain has TRBV29-1 and TRBJ2-5; weak D call: TRBD2 (6 bases). This CDR3 has 14 amino acids. Germline-derived CDR1 and CDR2 are SQVTM and ANQGSEA. Trimming removed 7 bases at V and 5 bases at J, with 20 bases between.

CDR3 bases: TGTGCCAGTGGACAGGGATTTAGGGGGGCCAACGTCCTGACTTTC. Translated: CASGQGFRGANVLTF. The genes are TRBV27 and TRBJ2-6; 8 bases map to TRBD1. Germline CDR1 is MNHEY and CDR2 is SMNVEV (reference sequence). The CDR3 has 15 amino acids. V shed 9 bases and J 4 bases; nucleotides not matched to a gene: 8.

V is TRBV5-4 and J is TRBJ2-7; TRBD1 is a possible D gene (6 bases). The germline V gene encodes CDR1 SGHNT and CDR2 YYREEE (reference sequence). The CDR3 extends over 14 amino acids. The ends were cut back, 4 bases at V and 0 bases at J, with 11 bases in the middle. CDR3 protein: CASSNQGTSYEQYF. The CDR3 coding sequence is TGTGCCAGCAGCAACCAGGGGACCTCCTACGAGCAGTACTTC.

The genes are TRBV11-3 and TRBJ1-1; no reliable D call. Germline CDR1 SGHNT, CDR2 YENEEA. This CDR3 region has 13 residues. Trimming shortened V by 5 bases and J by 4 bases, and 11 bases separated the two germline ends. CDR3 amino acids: CASSPEGSTEAFF. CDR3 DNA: TGTGCCAGCAGCCCTGAAGGGAGCACTGAAGCTTTCTTT.

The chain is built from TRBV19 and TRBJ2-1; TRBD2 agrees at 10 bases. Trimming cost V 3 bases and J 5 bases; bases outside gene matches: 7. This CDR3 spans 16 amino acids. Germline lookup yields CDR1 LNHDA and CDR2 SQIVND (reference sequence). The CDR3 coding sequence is TGTGCCAGTAGTATGCTCACTACTAGCGGGGACAATGAGCAGTTCTTC. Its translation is CASSMLTTSGDNEQFF.

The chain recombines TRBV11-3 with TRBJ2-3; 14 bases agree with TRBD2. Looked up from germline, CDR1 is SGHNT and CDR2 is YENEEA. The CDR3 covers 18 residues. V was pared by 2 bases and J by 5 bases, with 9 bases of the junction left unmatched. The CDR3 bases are TGTGCCAGCAGCTTACTCCCCGGGACTAGCGGGAGTTTAGATACGCAGTATTTT. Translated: CASSLLPGTSGSLDTQYF.

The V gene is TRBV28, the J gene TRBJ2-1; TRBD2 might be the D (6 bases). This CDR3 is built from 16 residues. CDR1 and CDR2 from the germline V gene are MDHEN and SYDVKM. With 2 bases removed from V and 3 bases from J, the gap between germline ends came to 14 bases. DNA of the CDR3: TGTGCCAGCAGTTTAAGAAACGGGGACTTCTACAATGAGCAGTTCTTC. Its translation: CASSLRNGDFYNEQFF.

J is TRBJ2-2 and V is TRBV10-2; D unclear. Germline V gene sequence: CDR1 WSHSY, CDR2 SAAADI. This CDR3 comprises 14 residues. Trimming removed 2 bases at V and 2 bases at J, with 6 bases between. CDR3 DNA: TGCGCCAGCAGTGAGCTCGGAAACACCGGGGAGCTGTTTTTT. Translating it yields CASSELGNTGELFF.

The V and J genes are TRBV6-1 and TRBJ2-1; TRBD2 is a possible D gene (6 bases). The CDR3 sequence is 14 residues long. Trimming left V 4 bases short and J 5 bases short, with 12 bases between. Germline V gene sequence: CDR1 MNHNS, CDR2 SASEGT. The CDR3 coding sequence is TGTGCCAGCAGTGGGGGGGAGGCACACAATGAGCAGTTCTTC. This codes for CASSGGEAHNEQFF.

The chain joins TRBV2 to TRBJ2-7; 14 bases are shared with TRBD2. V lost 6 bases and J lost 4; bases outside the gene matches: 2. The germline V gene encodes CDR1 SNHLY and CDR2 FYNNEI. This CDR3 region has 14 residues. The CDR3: CASRGTSGSYEQYF. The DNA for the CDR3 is TGTGCCAGCAGAGGGACTAGCGGGAGTTACGAGCAGTACTTC.

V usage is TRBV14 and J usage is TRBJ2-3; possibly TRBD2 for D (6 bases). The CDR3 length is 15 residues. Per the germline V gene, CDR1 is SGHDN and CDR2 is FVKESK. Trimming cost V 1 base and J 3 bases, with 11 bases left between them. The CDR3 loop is CASSQVEGRTDTQYF. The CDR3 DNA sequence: TGTGCCAGCAGCCAAGTCGAAGGGAGGACAGATACGCAGTATTTT.

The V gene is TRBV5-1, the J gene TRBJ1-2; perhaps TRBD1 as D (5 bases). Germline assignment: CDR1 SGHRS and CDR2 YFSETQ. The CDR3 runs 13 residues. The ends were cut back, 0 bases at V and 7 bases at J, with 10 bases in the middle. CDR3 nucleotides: TGCGCCAGCAGCTTGGACAGGATCGGTGGCTACACCTTC. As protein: CASSLDRIGGYTF.

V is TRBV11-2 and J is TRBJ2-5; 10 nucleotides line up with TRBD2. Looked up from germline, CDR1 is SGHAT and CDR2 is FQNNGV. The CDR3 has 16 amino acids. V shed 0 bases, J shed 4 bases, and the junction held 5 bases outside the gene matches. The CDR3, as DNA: TGTGCCAGCAGCTTAGAAGCGGGAGGGCCAGTAGAGACCCAGTACTTC. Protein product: CASSLEAGGPVETQYF.

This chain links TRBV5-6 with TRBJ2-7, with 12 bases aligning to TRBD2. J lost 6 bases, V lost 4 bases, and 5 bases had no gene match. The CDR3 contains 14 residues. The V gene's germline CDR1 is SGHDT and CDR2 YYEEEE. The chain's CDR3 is CASSPSGRASEQYF. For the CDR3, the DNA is TGTGCCAGCAGCCCTAGCGGGAGGGCCTCCGAGCAGTACTTC. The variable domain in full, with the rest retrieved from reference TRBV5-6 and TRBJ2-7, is DAGVTQSPTHLIKTRGQQVTLRCSPKSGHDTVSWYQQALGQGPQFIFQYYEEEERQRGNFPDRFSGHQFPNYSSELNVNALLLGDSALYLCASSPSGRASEQYFGPGTRLTVT.